This is a list of T cell receptor beta chains from one sample in a study of cytomegalovirus exposure and HLA in healthy donors. Data came from immunoSEQ multiplex PCR; TCRdb stores just in-frame clones and leaves some out. The repertoire consists of roughly 160,000 clones, with approximately 72% occurring once and the leading ten covering around 2.5%. The sample comprised PBMCs. Every receptor here comes from a female donor in good health and CMV-seronegative. The CDR3 runs from the conserved cysteine through the conserved F or W. The D gene is left open where the match is weak. Clone size is shown for a subset of rows, as once, few, many or a class of expanded clone.

cdr3_length clone_size j_call d_call v_call cdr3_nt cdr3_aa
18 few TRBJ2-2 TRBD1 TRBV7-2 TGTGCCAGCAGCCTACACCAGACAGGGGGCGCGAGTACCGGGGAGCTGTTTTTT CASSLHQTGGASTGELFF
16 . TRBJ1-2 TRBD1 TRBV4-1 TGCGCCAGCAGCCAAATCACAAGCGGACAGGGTCGTGGCTACACCTTC CASSQITSGQGRGYTF
18 . TRBJ2-3 . TRBV5-1 TGCGCCAGCAGCTTGGTGGGGGCAGGCCAAGCTAGCACAGATACGCAGTATTTT CASSLVGAGQASTDTQYF
13 . TRBJ1-1 . TRBV18 TGTGCCAGCTCACCCGACAAGAACACTGAAGCTTTCTTT CASSPDKNTEAFF
13 . TRBJ2-7 . TRBV25-1 TGTGCCAGCAGTGACAGGGGCCCCTACGAGCAGTACTTC CASSDRGPYEQYF
17 . TRBJ1-1 . TRBV28 TGTGCCAGCAGTGGCCCGGGACTTCTGGGGATGAACACTGAAGCTTTCTTT CASSGPGLLGMNTEAFF
16 few TRBJ2-3 TRBD2 TRBV7-2 TGTGCCAGCAGCCCAGAGCTAGCGGGAGGTAGAGATACGCAGTATTTT CASSPELAGGRDTQYF
15 . TRBJ1-2 . TRBV7-9 TGTGCCAGCAGCTTAGCTAAGGGGATTTACTATGGCTACACCTTC CASSLAKGIYYGYTF
13 once TRBJ1-1 . TRBV6-5 TGTGCCAGCAGTTACGACAGAGACACTGAAGCTTTCTTT CASSYDRDTEAFF
14 . TRBJ1-2 . TRBV5-4 TGTGCCAGCAGCCCCTCTGCTGCTGCGGATGGCTACACCTTC CASSPSAAADGYTF
16 once TRBJ2-4 TRBD2 TRBV7-2 TGTGCCATCGCGCGGAGCGGGGGGGTCGGCAAAAACATTCAGTACTTC CAIARSGGVGKNIQYF
15 . TRBJ1-5 TRBD1 TRBV5-5 TGTGCCAGCAGCTTGGCCGGACAGGACCATCAGCCCCAGCATTTT CASSLAGQDHQPQHF
15 few TRBJ2-2 TRBD1 TRBV6-4 TGTGCCAGCAGTGACAGAGAGGGACAGGCCGGGGAGCTGTTTTTT CASSDREGQAGELFF
15 . TRBJ1-5 . TRBV9 TGTGCCAGCAGCGCTACAACAGGGTGGAATCAGCCCCAGCATTTT CASSATTGWNQPQHF
14 . TRBJ2-2 . TRBV29-1 TGCAGCGTTGAAGCGGCAGGGAACACCGGGGAGCTGTTTTTT CSVEAAGNTGELFF
15 . TRBJ2-3 TRBD2 TRBV25-1 TGTGCCAGCAGCCCAGCGGGGGTTAGAACAGATACGCAGTATTTT CASSPAGVRTDTQYF
16 . TRBJ1-4 TRBD1 TRBV6-5 TGTGCCAGCAGTTACTCGGGCACAGGGGGGAATGAAAAACTGTTTTTT CASSYSGTGGNEKLFF
12 few TRBJ1-5 . TRBV30 TGTGCCTGGAGCAGGGGAGAGCAGCCCCAGCATTTT CAWSRGEQPQHF
16 . TRBJ1-2 TRBD1 TRBV4-1 TGCGCCAGCAGCCAAGCCGGGACAGGCTCCAACTATGGCTACACCTTC CASSQAGTGSNYGYTF
15 . TRBJ2-1 . TRBV4-3 TGCGCCAGCAGCCAAGACTGGACATCTTACAATGAGCAGTTCTTC CASSQDWTSYNEQFF
17 . TRBJ2-1 . TRBV5-6 TGTGCCAGCAGCCCCATCCGGGACATAGGCCCTAACAATGAGCAGTTCTTC CASSPIRDIGPNNEQFF
13 . TRBJ2-5 . TRBV11-2 TGTGCCAGCAGCTCCACGGTACAAGAGACCCAGTACTTC CASSSTVQETQYF
16 . TRBJ2-4 . TRBV25-1 TGTGCCAGCAGTCTCGGGGTTGGGGGCCCCAGAAACATTCAGTACTTC CASSLGVGGPRNIQYF
16 . TRBJ1-1 TRBD1 TRBV12-5 TGTGCTAGTGGTTTGTACACAGGGGGGTTGAACACTGAAGCTTTCTTT CASGLYTGGLNTEAFF
15 . TRBJ2-7 TRBD2 TRBV10-2 TGCGCCAGCAGTGAGGGACTAGCGGGGCCCTACGAGCAGTACTTC CASSEGLAGPYEQYF
13 . TRBJ2-1 . TRBV9 TGTGCCAGCAGCCCGCACACCTACAATGAGCAGTTCTTC CASSPHTYNEQFF
15 . TRBJ1-5 TRBD1 TRBV2 TGTGCCAGCCTACAGGGGAAGGGCGTTAATCAGCCCCAGCATTTT CASLQGKGVNQPQHF
13 . TRBJ2-7 . TRBV11-2 TGTGCCAGCAGCTTAGGGACAGAGTACGAGCAGTACTTC CASSLGTEYEQYF
16 . TRBJ2-7 TRBD1 TRBV6-5 TGTGCCAGCAGTTACTCGACCCTACAGGGGGCCAACGAGCAGTACTTC CASSYSTLQGANEQYF
14 . TRBJ2-3 . TRBV18 TGTGCCAGCTCACCACGGGCGGGGACAGATACGCAGTATTTT CASSPRAGTDTQYF
18 . TRBJ1-2 TRBD1 TRBV28 TGTGCCAGCAGTCCGAAGGGACAGCTAAGAGCCTATGGCTATGGCTACACCTTC CASSPKGQLRAYGYGYTF
14 . TRBJ2-5 TRBD2 TRBV5-1 TGCGCCAGCATCACTAGCGGGGCTCAAGAGACCCAGTACTTC CASITSGAQETQYF
14 . TRBJ1-1 . TRBV29-1 TGCAGCGTTGATCAACGGGAGATGGGCACTGAAGCTTTCTTT CSVDQREMGTEAFF
13 . TRBJ1-2 . TRBV30 TGTGCCTGGAGTGTCTGGGGGGGCAGTGGCTACACCTTC CAWSVWGGSGYTF
19 once TRBJ2-6 TRBD2 TRBV30 TGTGCCTGGAGTGAGGGGCTAGCGGGGGGCTTCTCTGGGGCCAACGTCCTGACTTTC CAWSEGLAGGFSGANVLTF
17 . TRBJ2-3 TRBD2 TRBV9 TGTGCCAGCAGCGTAGCTTCCCTAGCGGGGGGGGGAGATACGCAGTATTTT CASSVASLAGGGDTQYF
15 . TRBJ2-5 TRBD2 TRBV14 TGTGCCAGCAGCCCTAGGACTAGCGGTCAAGAGACCCAGTACTTC CASSPRTSGQETQYF
12 . TRBJ1-5 . TRBV7-2 TGTGCCAGCAGCCGGGGGGATCAGCCCCAGCATTTT CASSRGDQPQHF
14 few TRBJ2-7 TRBD1 TRBV14 TGTGCCAGCAGCCAAGAAGGGACAGGGGCCAGGGAGTACTTC CASSQEGTGAREYF
17 . TRBJ1-4 TRBD1 TRBV7-9 TGTGCCAGCAGCTCTCCGTTGACAGGGGGGCAGAGGGAAAAACTGTTTTTT CASSSPLTGGQREKLFF
14 . TRBJ2-6 . TRBV19 TGTGCCAGTAGTCACATCTCTGGGGCCAACGTCCTGACTTTC CASSHISGANVLTF
17 few TRBJ2-3 . TRBV29-1 TGCAGCGTTGAAGCAGGGGATCTAAGTAGTGGGCCGAGGAGGCAGTATTTT CSVEAGDLSSGPRRQYF